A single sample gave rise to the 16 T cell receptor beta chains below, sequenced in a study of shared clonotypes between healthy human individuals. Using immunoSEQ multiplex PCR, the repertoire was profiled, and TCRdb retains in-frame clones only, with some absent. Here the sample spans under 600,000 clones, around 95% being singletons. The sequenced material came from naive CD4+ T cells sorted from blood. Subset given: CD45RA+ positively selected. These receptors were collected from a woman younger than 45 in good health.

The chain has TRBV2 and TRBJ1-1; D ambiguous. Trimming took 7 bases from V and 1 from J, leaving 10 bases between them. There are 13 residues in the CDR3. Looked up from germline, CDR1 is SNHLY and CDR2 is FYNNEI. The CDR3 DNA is TGTGCCAGCACCGAACGGCGGAACACTGAAGCTTTCTTT. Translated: CASTERRNTEAFF.

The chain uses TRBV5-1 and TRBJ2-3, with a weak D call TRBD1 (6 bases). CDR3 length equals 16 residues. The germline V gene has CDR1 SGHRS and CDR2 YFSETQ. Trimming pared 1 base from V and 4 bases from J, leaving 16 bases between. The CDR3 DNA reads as TGCGCCAGCAGCTTGTATTTGGGGCAGGGGTCAGATACGCAGTATTTT. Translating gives CASSLYLGQGSDTQYF.

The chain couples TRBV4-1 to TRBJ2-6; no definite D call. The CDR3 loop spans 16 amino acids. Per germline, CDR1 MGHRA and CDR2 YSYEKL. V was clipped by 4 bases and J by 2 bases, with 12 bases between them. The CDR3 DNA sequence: TGCGCCAGCAGCCCCGGACCGTTCACTGGGGCCAACGTCCTGACTTTC. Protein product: CASSPGPFTGANVLTF.

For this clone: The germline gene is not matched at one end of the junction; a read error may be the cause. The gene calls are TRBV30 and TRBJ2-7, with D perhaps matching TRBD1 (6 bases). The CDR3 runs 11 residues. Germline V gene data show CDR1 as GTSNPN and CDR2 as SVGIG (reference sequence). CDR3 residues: CAWDWVGTRAF. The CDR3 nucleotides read TGTGCCTGGGACTGGGTCGGGACAAGGGCCTTC.

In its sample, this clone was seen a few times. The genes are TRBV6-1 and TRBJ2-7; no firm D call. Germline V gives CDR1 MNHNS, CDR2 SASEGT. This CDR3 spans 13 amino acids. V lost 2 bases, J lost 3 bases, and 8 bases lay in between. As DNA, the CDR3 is TGTGCCAGCAGTGAACGTAGAGTCTACGAGCAGTACTTC. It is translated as CASSERRVYEQYF.

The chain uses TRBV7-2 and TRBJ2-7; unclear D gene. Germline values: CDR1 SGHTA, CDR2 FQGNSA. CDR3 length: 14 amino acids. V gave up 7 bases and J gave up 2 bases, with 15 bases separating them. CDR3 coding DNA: TGTGCCAGCACCCGAGCAGGCTTAACCTACGAGCAGTACTTC. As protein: CASTRAGLTYEQYF.

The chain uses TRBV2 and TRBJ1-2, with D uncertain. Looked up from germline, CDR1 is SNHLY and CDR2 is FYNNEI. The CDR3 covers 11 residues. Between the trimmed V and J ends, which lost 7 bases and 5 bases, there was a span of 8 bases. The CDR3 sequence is CASTVKYGYTF. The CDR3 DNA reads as TGTGCCAGCACCGTTAAATATGGCTACACCTTC.

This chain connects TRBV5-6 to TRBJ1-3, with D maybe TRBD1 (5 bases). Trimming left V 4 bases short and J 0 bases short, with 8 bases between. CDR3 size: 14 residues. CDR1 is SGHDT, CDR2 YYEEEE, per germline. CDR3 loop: CASSHQGSGNTIYF. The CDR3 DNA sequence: TGTGCCAGCAGCCACCAGGGCTCTGGAAACACCATATATTTT.

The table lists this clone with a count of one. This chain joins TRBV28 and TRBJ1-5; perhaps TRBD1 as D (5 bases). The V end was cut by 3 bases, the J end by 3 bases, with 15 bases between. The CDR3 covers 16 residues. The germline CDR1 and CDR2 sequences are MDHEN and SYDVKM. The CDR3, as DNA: TGTGCCAGCAGTTTCTTGACGCAGGGATCCAATCAGCCCCAGCATTTT. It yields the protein CASSFLTQGSNQPQHF.

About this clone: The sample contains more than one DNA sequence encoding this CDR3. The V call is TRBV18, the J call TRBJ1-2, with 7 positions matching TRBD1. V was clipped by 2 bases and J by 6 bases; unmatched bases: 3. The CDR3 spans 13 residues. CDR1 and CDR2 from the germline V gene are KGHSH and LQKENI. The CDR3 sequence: CASSPRDRDGYTF. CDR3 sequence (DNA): TGTGCCAGCTCACCAAGAGACAGGGATGGCTACACCTTC. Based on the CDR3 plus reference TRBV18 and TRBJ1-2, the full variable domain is NAGVMQNPRHLVRRRGQEARLRCSPMKGHSHVYWYRQLPEEGLKFMVYLQKENIIDESGMPKERFSAEFPKEGPSILRIQQVVRGDSAAYFCASSPRDRDGYTFGSGTRLTVV.

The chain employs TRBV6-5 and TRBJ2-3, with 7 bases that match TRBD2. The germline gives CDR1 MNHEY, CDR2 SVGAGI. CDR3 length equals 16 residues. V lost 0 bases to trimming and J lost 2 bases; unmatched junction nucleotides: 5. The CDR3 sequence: CASSYSKAGLTDTQYF. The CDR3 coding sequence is TGTGCCAGCAGTTACTCGAAAGCGGGGCTCACAGATACGCAGTATTTT.

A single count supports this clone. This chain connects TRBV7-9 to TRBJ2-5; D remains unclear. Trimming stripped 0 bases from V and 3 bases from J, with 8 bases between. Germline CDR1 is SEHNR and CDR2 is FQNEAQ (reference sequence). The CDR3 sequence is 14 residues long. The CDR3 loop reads CASSLAGSKETQYF. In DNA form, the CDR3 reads TGTGCCAGCAGCTTAGCTGGCAGTAAAGAGACCCAGTACTTC. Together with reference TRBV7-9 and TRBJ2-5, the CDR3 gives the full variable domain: DTGVSQNPRHKITKRGQNVTFRCDPISEHNRLYWYRQTLGQGPEFLTYFQNEAQLEKSRLLSDRFSAERPKGSFSTLEIQRTEQGDSAMYLCASSLAGSKETQYFGPGTRLLVL.

The CDR3 region is CASRAGHEQYF. CDR3 nucleotide sequence: TGTGCCAGCAGAGCAGGGCACGAGCAGTACTTC. This chain joins TRBV6-1 and TRBJ2-7; D perhaps matches TRBD1 (5 bases). CDR3 length: 11 residues. Germline CDR1 MNHNS, CDR2 SASEGT. Between the trimmed V and J ends, which lost 6 bases and 5 bases, there was a span of 8 bases.

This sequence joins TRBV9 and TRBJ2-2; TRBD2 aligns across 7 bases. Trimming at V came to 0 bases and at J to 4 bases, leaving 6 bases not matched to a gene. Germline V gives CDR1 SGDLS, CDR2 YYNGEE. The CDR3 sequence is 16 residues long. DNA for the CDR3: TGTGCCAGCAGCGTAGCTGCGGGAGTGATCACCGGGGAGCTGTTTTTT. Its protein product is CASSVAAGVITGELFF.

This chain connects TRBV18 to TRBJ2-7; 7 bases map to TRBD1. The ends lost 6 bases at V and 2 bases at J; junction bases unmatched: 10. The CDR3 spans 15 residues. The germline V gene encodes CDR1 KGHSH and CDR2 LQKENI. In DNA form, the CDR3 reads TGTGCCAGCTCGCCAACTGGGACAGACCCCTACGAGCAGTACTTC. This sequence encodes CASSPTGTDPYEQYF.

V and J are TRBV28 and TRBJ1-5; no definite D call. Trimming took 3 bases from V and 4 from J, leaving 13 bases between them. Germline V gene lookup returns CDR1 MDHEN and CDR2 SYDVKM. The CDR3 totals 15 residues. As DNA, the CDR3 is TGTGCCAGCAGTTTCGGCGTGTATAAGAATCAGCCCCAGCATTTT. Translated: CASSFGVYKNQPQHF.